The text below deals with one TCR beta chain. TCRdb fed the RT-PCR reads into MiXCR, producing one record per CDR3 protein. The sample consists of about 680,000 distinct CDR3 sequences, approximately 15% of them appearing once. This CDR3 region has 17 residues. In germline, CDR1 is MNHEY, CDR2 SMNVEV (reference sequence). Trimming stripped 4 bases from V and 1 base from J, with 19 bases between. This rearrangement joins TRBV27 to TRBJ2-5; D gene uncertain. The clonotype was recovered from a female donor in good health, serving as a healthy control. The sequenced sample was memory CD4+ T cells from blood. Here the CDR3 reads CASSYRACEKVQETQYF. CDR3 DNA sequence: TGTGCCAGCAGTTATCGGGCATGTGAAAAGGTCCAAGAGACCCAGTACTTC.